These 15 T cell receptor beta chains were sequenced from one sample in a study of human T cells and chemical hapten exposure. Time point defined: patch test 3, about 24 weeks after DPC sensitization. Treatment described: therapeutic diphenylcyclopropenone sensitization with weekly scalp DPC. TCRdb reprocessed the RACE reads via MiXCR and lists one record per CDR3 protein. The repertoire holds roughly 69,000 distinct CDR3 sequences, with about 11% as singletons. Source: whole blood, taken in connection with sensitization to the hapten diphenylcyclopropenone (DPC). These receptors came from a young woman with alopecia areata. Some clones in this sample may be carry-over from other donors' samples.

For this clonotype: A read error is possible here, since a much larger clone lies one base away. V gene TRBV7-2 combines with J gene TRBJ1-6, with TRBD1 matching over 7 bases. The V gene end was trimmed by 5 bases and the J gene end by 11 bases; junction bases not matched to a gene: 9. The CDR3 covers 14 residues. The germline CDR1 and CDR2 sequences are SGHTA and FQGNSA. The CDR3 sequence: CASSPGQDSTPLHF. In DNA form, the CDR3 reads TGTGCCAGCAGCCCCGGACAGGACAGTACACCCCTCCACTTT. The full variable domain, its missing parts supplied by reference TRBV7-2 and TRBJ1-6, is GAGVSQSPSNKVTEKGKDVELRCDPISGHTALYWYRQSLGQGLEFLIYFQGNSAPDKSGLPSDRFSAERTGGSVSTLTIQRTQQEDSAVYLCASSPGQDSTPLHFGNGTRLTVT.

This clonotype was recorded at least ten times. The rearrangement links TRBV11-2 to TRBJ1-6; weak D call: TRBD1 (6 bases). The CDR3 consists of 16 residues. Germline CDR1 and CDR2: SGHAT and FQNNGV. The V gene lost 1 base and the J gene lost 9 bases, with 16 bases spanning the gap. The CDR3 nucleotides read TGTGCCAGCAGCTTAGGAGGTGCGCGGACAGCTTCACCCCTCCACTTT. Protein sequence: CASSLGGARTASPLHF.

This clonotype was counted only a few times. The V call is TRBV4-3, the J call TRBJ2-3, with D perhaps TRBD2 (6 bases). Germline values: CDR1 LGHNA, CDR2 YSLEER. The CDR3 runs 15 residues. V was cut by 0 bases and J by 0 bases, with 7 bases left in between. CDR3 amino acids: CASSQEGTSTDTQYF. As DNA, the CDR3 is TGCGCCAGCAGCCAAGAGGGGACTAGCACAGATACGCAGTATTTT.

This clonotype was detected only a few times. The V gene is TRBV4-2, the J gene TRBJ2-5; 10 bases fit TRBD2. This CDR3 spans 18 amino acids. Germline V lookup: CDR1 LGHNA, CDR2 YNFKEQ. V lost 0 bases to trimming and J lost 5 bases; unmatched junction nucleotides: 12. CDR3 amino acids: CASSQDRWSGGAEETQYF. The DNA of the CDR3 is TGTGCCAGCAGCCAAGATAGATGGAGCGGGGGGGCCGAGGAGACCCAGTACTTC.

In this sample, this clonotype is medium-sized (0.01 to 0.1%). The chain has TRBV18 and TRBJ2-3; D call uncertain. Germline lookup yields CDR1 KGHSH and CDR2 LQKENI. The CDR3 is 13 amino acids. Trimming stripped 0 bases from V and 0 bases from J, with 1 base between. The CDR3 DNA reads TGTGCCAGCTCACCACCGAGCACAGATACGCAGTATTTT. This sequence encodes CASSPPSTDTQYF.

Only a few counts were recorded for this clonotype. The J gene is TRBJ1-1, the V gene TRBV6-1; TRBD1 matches at 10 bases. In germline, CDR1 is MNHNS, CDR2 SASEGT. This CDR3 region has 14 residues. Unmatched junction bases numbered 7, after V lost 11 bases and J lost 1 base. The chain's CDR3 is CAGRTGGQNTEAFF. The CDR3 bases are TGTGCCGGGAGGACAGGGGGTCAGAACACTGAAGCTTTCTTT.

This clonotype came up many times. The chain joins TRBV3-1 to TRBJ2-2, with D possibly being TRBD1 (6 bases). The V end lost 1 base, the J end lost 6 bases, and 9 bases lay between the germline ends. Germline CDR1 is LGHDT and CDR2 is YNNKEL (reference sequence). The CDR3 covers 14 residues. CDR3 coding DNA: TGTGCCAGCAGCCAAGCCAGGGGCCCCGGGGAGCTGTTTTTT. This sequence encodes CASSQARGPGELFF.

This clonotype was seen only a few times. The rearrangement joins TRBV2 to TRBJ2-5, with 9 bases that match TRBD2. CDR1 SNHLY and CDR2 FYNNEI come from the germline V gene. V dropped 7 bases and J dropped 1; count of bases not matched to a gene: 10. The CDR3 runs to 16 residues. CDR3 residues: CASIRASGGSQETQYF. The CDR3 nucleotides read TGTGCCAGCATTAGGGCAAGCGGGGGGAGCCAAGAGACCCAGTACTTC.

This clonotype was seen ten or more times. The chain uses TRBV20-1 and TRBJ2-7; D remains ambiguous. The germline CDR1 and CDR2 sequences are DFQATT and SNEGSKA (reference sequence). CDR3 length: 13 amino acids. V lost 1 base to trimming and J lost 1 base, with 8 bases between them. CDR3: CSARVVGSYEQYF. The CDR3 nucleotides read TGCAGTGCTAGAGTGGTAGGGTCCTACGAGCAGTACTTC.

Ten or more counts support this clonotype. This sequence joins TRBV7-2 and TRBJ2-5; D might be TRBD2 (6 bases). CDR3 length equals 16 residues. Trimming removed 5 bases from V and 6 bases from J, with 22 bases in between. Per germline, CDR1 SGHTA and CDR2 FQGNSA. Here the CDR3 reads CASSLASGAARKTQYF. The CDR3 bases are TGTGCCAGCAGCCTCGCTTCGGGAGCGGCTCGGAAGACCCAGTACTTC.

This clonotype was observed a few times. The chain is built from TRBV4-2 and TRBJ2-7; 7 bases fit TRBD2. This CDR3 region has 16 residues. The V gene's germline CDR1 is LGHNA and CDR2 YNFKEQ. J was trimmed by 3 bases and V by 0 bases; bases with no gene match: 8. The CDR3, as DNA: TGTGCCAGCAGCCAAGATTCCGGACTAGTGGTCTACGAGCAGTACTTC. Amino acid sequence: CASSQDSGLVVYEQYF.

This chain links TRBV7-2 with TRBJ2-3, with a weak D call TRBD2 (6 bases). V shed 1 base and J shed 10 bases, with 6 bases lying between them. The CDR3 has 11 residues. CDR1 and CDR2 (germline): SGHTA, FQGNSA. The CDR3 region is CASSLGEAQYF. The CDR3 DNA follows: TGTGCCAGCAGCTTAGGGGAGGCGCAGTATTTT.

This clonotype was detected many times. This rearrangement joins TRBV7-2 to TRBJ1-2; 10 bases fit TRBD1. The CDR3 covers 14 residues. The V and J ends lost 5 bases and 3 bases, in that order; junction bases with no gene match: 3. Looked up from germline, CDR1 is SGHTA and CDR2 is FQGNSA. The CDR3 DNA is TGTGCCAGCAGCACGGGACAGGGGTACTATGGCTACACCTTC. Protein: CASSTGQGYYGYTF.

This chain joins TRBV7-2 and TRBJ2-7; TRBD2 agrees at 8 bases. The ends lost 2 bases at V and 4 bases at J; junction bases unmatched: 7. The V gene's germline CDR1 is SGHTA and CDR2 FQGNSA. The CDR3 extends over 15 amino acids. CDR3 protein: CASSLPSGGGYEQYF. CDR3 coding DNA: TGTGCCAGCAGCTTACCTTCGGGCGGGGGGTACGAGCAGTACTTC.

This clonotype was seen a few times. The chain carries TRBV9 and TRBJ2-3; the match to TRBD1 covers 7 bases. Germline CDR1 and CDR2: SGDLS and YYNGEE. This CDR3 contains 16 residues. The V and J ends lost 0 bases and 0 bases, in that order; junction bases with no gene match: 4. The CDR3 loop reads CASSVAQGVSTDTQYF. DNA for the CDR3: TGTGCCAGCAGCGTAGCCCAGGGGGTTAGCACAGATACGCAGTATTTT.